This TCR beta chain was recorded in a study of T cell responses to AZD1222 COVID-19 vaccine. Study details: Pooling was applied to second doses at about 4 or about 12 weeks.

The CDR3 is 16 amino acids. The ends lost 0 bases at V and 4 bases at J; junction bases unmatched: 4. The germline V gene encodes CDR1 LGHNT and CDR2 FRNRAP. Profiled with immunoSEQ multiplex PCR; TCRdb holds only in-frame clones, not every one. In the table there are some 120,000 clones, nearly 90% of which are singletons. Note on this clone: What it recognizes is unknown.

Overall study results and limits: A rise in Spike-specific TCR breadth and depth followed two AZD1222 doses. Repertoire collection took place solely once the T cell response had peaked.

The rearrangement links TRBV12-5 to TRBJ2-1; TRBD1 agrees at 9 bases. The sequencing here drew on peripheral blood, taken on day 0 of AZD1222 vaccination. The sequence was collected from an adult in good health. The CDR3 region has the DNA TGTGCTAGTGGTTTGGTATCTGGGACAGGGTACAATGAGCAGTTCTTC. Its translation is CASGLVSGTGYNEQFF.